Shown below are 18 T cell receptor beta chains from a single sample sequenced in a study of Ad26.COV2.S vaccination and SARS-CoV-2 variants. Regarding treatment: some 19 received Ad26.COV2.S at low or high dose, single or two shots; five or six received placebo; per-sample allocation not given. Specimens were obtained on day 63 following the first vaccine or placebo injection. Libraries were prepared by immunoSEQ multiplex PCR; TCRdb keeps only in-frame clonotypes and omits some of them. The table includes around 340,000 clones, around 89% detected once. Here the sequenced sample was peripheral blood, taken in a trial of Ad26.COV2.S vaccine versus placebo. The source is a person aged 18-60 years who received the Ad26.COV2.S COVID-19 vaccine or a placebo.

The chain uses TRBV19 and TRBJ2-7; 7 bases are shared with TRBD1. From germline, CDR1 is LNHDA and CDR2 SQIVND (reference sequence). The trim removed 5 bases at V and 4 bases at J, leaving 11 bases unmatched. This CDR3 is built from 15 residues. CDR3 loop: CASSAAPGGQYEQYF. CDR3 bases: TGTGCCAGTAGTGCAGCACCAGGGGGACAGTACGAGCAGTACTTC.

The V call is TRBV9, the J call TRBJ1-3; D is perhaps TRBD1 (6 bases). The CDR3 contains 16 residues. CDR1 is SGDLS and CDR2 is YYNGEE in the germline V gene. Trimming stripped 4 bases from V and 3 bases from J, with 17 bases between. CDR3 sequence: CASSPPGGLGGNTIYF. In DNA form, the CDR3 reads TGTGCCAGCAGCCCACCTGGGGGGCTCGGTGGAAACACCATATATTTT.

For this clone: Other DNA sequences in the sample encode the same CDR3. This chain connects TRBV5-5 to TRBJ2-7; D is unclear. The CDR3 runs to 12 residues. CDR1 is SGHKS and CDR2 is YYEKEE in the germline V gene (reference sequence). Trimming shortened V by 0 bases and J by 3 bases, and 4 bases separated the two germline ends. The CDR3 reads CASSLVSYEQYF. In DNA, the CDR3 is TGTGCCAGCAGCTTGGTCAGCTACGAGCAGTACTTC.

The CDR3 DNA reads as TGTGCCAGTAGTATGCCCCACGGACAGCATAGCAATCAGCCCCAGCATTTT. This sequence encodes CASSMPHGQHSNQPQHF. V usage is TRBV19 and J usage is TRBJ1-5, with a tentative D call TRBD1 (6 bases). V was cut by 3 bases and J by 0 bases, with 15 bases left in between. The CDR3 has 17 amino acids. Germline V gene data show CDR1 as LNHDA and CDR2 as SQIVND (reference sequence).

The gene calls are TRBV27 and TRBJ2-5; 8 positions match TRBD2. In germline, CDR1 is MNHEY, CDR2 SMNVEV (reference sequence). The J segment lost 7 bases and the V segment lost 8 bases, leaving 12 bases of the junction unmatched. This CDR3 contains 14 residues. The CDR3, as DNA: TGTGCCAGCTCCTCGGGGCGGGGGGTATTGACCCAGTACTTC. This encodes CASSSGRGVLTQYF.

This rearrangement joins TRBV28 to TRBJ2-7, with 10 bases aligning to TRBD2. The CDR3 contains 16 residues. The V segment lost 5 bases and the J segment 9 bases; nucleotides outside the gene matches: 16. The V gene's germline CDR1 is MDHEN and CDR2 SYDVKM. The CDR3 is CASSTVVEAGGPRQYF. The CDR3 DNA reads as TGTGCCAGCAGTACAGTGGTTGAAGCGGGAGGGCCCCGGCAGTACTTC.

The chain employs TRBV6-5 and TRBJ2-1; TRBD1 aligns across 7 bases. The CDR3 has 12 amino acids. V dropped 5 bases and J dropped 6; count of bases not matched to a gene: 1. The germline V gene has CDR1 MNHEY and CDR2 SVGAGI. DNA for the CDR3: TGTGCCAGCAGTAGGGGGCCCAATGAGCAGTTCTTC. Amino acids: CASSRGPNEQFF.

The chain combines TRBV27 with TRBJ1-1, with D possibly matching TRBD1 (6 bases). This CDR3 spans 15 amino acids. V was clipped by 2 bases and J by 5 bases, with 15 bases between them. Per the germline V gene, CDR1 is MNHEY and CDR2 is SMNVEV (reference sequence). CDR3 amino acids: CASSLIRGGPTEAFF. The CDR3 DNA sequence: TGTGCCAGCAGTTTAATAAGGGGGGGGCCGACTGAAGCTTTCTTT.

This clone was observed a single time. As DNA, the CDR3 is TGTGCCAGCAGCTTACGTCCGGGACAGGGGAAGAACGGGGAGCTGTTTTTT. As protein: CASSLRPGQGKNGELFF. The chain has TRBV7-2 and TRBJ2-2, with 10 bases fitting TRBD1. From germline, CDR1 is SGHTA and CDR2 FQGNSA. The CDR3 covers 17 residues. Trimming at V came to 2 bases and at J to 7 bases, leaving 10 bases not matched to a gene. Based on the CDR3 plus reference TRBV7-2 and TRBJ2-2, the full variable domain is GAGVSQSPSNKVTEKGKDVELRCDPISGHTALYWYRQSLGQGLEFLIYFQGNSAPDKSGLPSDRFSAERTGGSVSTLTIQRTQQEDSAVYLCASSLRPGQGKNGELFFGEGSRLTVL.

This chain links TRBV19 with TRBJ2-1; D is perhaps TRBD1 or TRBD2 (6 bases each). CDR3 length: 16 amino acids. V lost 3 bases to trimming and J lost 4 bases, with 16 bases between them. Germline CDR1 and CDR2: LNHDA and SQIVND (reference sequence). In DNA form, the CDR3 reads TGTGCCAGTAGTATCAGGGAAAGGGGGACTTACAATGAGCAGTTCTTC. Translation: CASSIRERGTYNEQFF.

The CDR3 is CASSVDPGGTGELFF. The CDR3 nucleotides are TGTGCCAGCAGCGTAGACCCGGGAGGGACCGGGGAGCTGTTTTTT. The chain carries TRBV9 and TRBJ2-2; 8 bases line up with TRBD2. Germline CDR1 and CDR2: SGDLS and YYNGEE. The CDR3 has 15 amino acids. V lost 0 bases to trimming and J lost 5 bases; unmatched junction nucleotides: 3.

As concerns this clone: Distinct nucleotide sequences in the sample also encode this CDR3. The V call is TRBV18, the J call TRBJ1-1; D perhaps matches TRBD1 (5 bases). In germline, CDR1 is KGHSH, CDR2 LQKENI. The CDR3 sequence is 13 residues long. V was shortened by 5 bases and J by 1 base, with 8 bases between the two germline ends. CDR3 protein: CASSRDGNTEAFF. DNA for the CDR3: TGTGCCAGCTCAAGGGACGGGAACACTGAAGCTTTCTTT. Supplemented by reference TRBV18 and TRBJ1-1, the full variable domain reads NAGVMQNPRHLVRRRGQEARLRCSPMKGHSHVYWYRQLPEEGLKFMVYLQKENIIDESGMPKERFSAEFPKEGPSILRIQQVVRGDSAAYFCASSRDGNTEAFFGQGTRLTVV.

This rearrangement joins TRBV11-2 to TRBJ1-4; D is perhaps TRBD1 (5 bases). Germline V gives CDR1 SGHAT, CDR2 FQNNGV. Trimming removed 5 bases at V and 3 bases at J, with 16 bases between. CDR3 length: 16 residues. CDR3 residues: CASSGGGARPNEKLFF. CDR3 nucleotide sequence: TGTGCCAGCAGCGGAGGCGGGGCCCGACCTAATGAAAAACTGTTTTTT.

J is TRBJ2-5 and V is TRBV6-1; D might be TRBD2 (6 bases). Germline CDR1 is MNHNS and CDR2 is SASEGT. Trimming shortened V by 2 bases and J by 5 bases, and 18 bases separated the two germline ends. This CDR3 region has 16 residues. CDR3 residues: CASSELGTAWRETQYF. CDR3 coding DNA: TGTGCCAGCAGTGAACTAGGGACTGCTTGGAGGGAGACCCAGTACTTC.

This sequence joins TRBV19 and TRBJ1-1; weak D call: TRBD1 (5 bases). V gave up 2 bases and J gave up 5 bases, with 15 bases separating them. Germline values: CDR1 LNHDA, CDR2 SQIVND (reference sequence). The CDR3 length is 15 residues. CDR3 sequence: CASSIFAREGTEAFF. CDR3 sequence (DNA): TGTGCCAGTAGTATATTTGCCAGGGAGGGTACTGAAGCTTTCTTT.

This chain uses TRBV5-5 with TRBJ2-5, with a weak D call TRBD1 (5 bases). The CDR3 runs 14 residues. Deletions cut 3 bases from V and 0 bases from J, with 9 bases between. The germline V gene has CDR1 SGHKS and CDR2 YYEKEE (reference sequence). CDR3 in amino acids: CASSSRQYQETQYF. CDR3 DNA sequence: TGTGCCAGCAGCTCAAGACAGTACCAAGAGACCCAGTACTTC.

In DNA, the CDR3 is TGTGCCAGCAGCCCCCCGGCAGCGGGAGTCGTAGATACGCAGTATTTT. Amino acids: CASSPPAAGVVDTQYF. The chain joins TRBV7-9 to TRBJ2-3; 8 bases are a match to TRBD2. CDR3 size: 16 residues. Germline V CDR1 and CDR2: SEHNR, FQNEAQ (reference sequence). Trimming at V came to 5 bases and at J to 5 bases, leaving 12 bases not matched to a gene.

The rearrangement joins TRBV4-1 to TRBJ2-7; D gene ambiguous. This CDR3 has 15 amino acids. The germline gives CDR1 MGHRA, CDR2 YSYEKL. Trimming took 0 bases from V and 2 from J, leaving 11 bases between them. The CDR3 DNA sequence: TGCGCCAGCAGCCAAGATCTCGAAGTAACCTACGAGCAGTACTTC. This gives the protein CASSQDLEVTYEQYF.